These T cell receptor beta chains were read from a single sample in a study of blood T cell repertoires in COVID-19. This table comes from immunoSEQ multiplex PCR, and its TCRdb copy is limited to in-frame clones, with some not included. The profile shows 120,000 or so clones, less than 85% of them singletons. Sample: peripheral blood. These receptors came from a woman at least 80 years old with acute or convalescent COVID-19. Each CDR3 is given without its conserved first and last residue.

j_call v_call cdr3_aa
TRBJ1-2 TRBV27 ASSLSQGYGYT
TRBJ1-1 TRBV3-1/TRBV3-2 ASSQVQGYSEAF
TRBJ1-2 TRBV7-2 ASSPPGGEEGYT
TRBJ2-5 TRBV5-1 ASSLGGAQETQY
TRBJ1-1 TRBV7-9 ASTGYRVSGTEAF
TRBJ2-3 TRBV18 ASSPTGSTDTQY
TRBJ1-2 TRBV6-1 ASSELAAQNYGYT
TRBJ2-3 TRBV7-2 ASRPSSGITDTQY
TRBJ2-2 TRBV11-2 ASSLVAGWARELF
TRBJ1-5 TRBV7-8 ASSRQTDQPQH
TRBJ2-5 TRBV9 ASSVEAGRYQETQY
TRBJ2-1 TRBV5-1 ASSLAGDREQF
TRBJ1-6 TRBV4-2 ASSREGGRSSPLH
TRBJ1-3 TRBV25-1 ASSVPSDRDGNTIY
TRBJ2-5 TRBV3-1/TRBV3-2 ASSQVEQTQY
TRBJ2-4 TRBV10-1 ASSESRTGLAKNIQY
TRBJ2-7 TRBV11-2 ASSQQGYEQY
TRBJ2-7 TRBV12-3/TRBV12-4 ASKAGDYEQY
TRBJ1-2 TRBV3-1/TRBV3-2 ASSLQGKSHGYT
TRBJ1-1 TRBV3-1/TRBV3-2 ASSLTVLNTEAF
TRBJ2-3 TRBV28 ASRGLAGNADTQY
TRBJ1-4 TRBV5-1 ASSPGHPNEKLF
TRBJ2-7 TRBV12-3/TRBV12-4 ASSSSGVEQY
TRBJ1-3 TRBV5-4 ASSLGGTSGNTIY
TRBJ2-1 TRBV6-1 ASSEEVSGTYNEQF
TRBJ2-6 TRBV18 ASSPGGANVLT
TRBJ2-1 TRBV7-9 ASSLGLSSGSDNEQF
TRBJ2-1 TRBV6-1 ASSEASGSFYNEQF
TRBJ2-2 TRBV11-2 ASAGELF
TRBJ1-4 TRBV4-1 ASSQDLDSATNEKLF
TRBJ2-2 TRBV10-1 ASRVDRATGELF
TRBJ1-2 TRBV4-1 ASSQAAGARYGYT
TRBJ1-2 TRBV12-3/TRBV12-4 ASSLLQTKGYT
TRBJ2-7 TRBV5-1 ASSLRGDGDEQY
TRBJ1-1 TRBV6-5 ASRWQGAGAEAF
TRBJ1-1 TRBV3-1/TRBV3-2 ASSQVQATEAF
TRBJ1-2 TRBV30 AWSVQGGYT
TRBJ2-4 TRBV7-6 ASSLVSSGSGNIQY
TRBJ1-1 TRBV6-5 ASWKAGWTEAF
TRBJ1-1 TRBV4-1 ASLPTGQGRRNTEAF
TRBJ2-1 TRBV7-9 ASSLVVVGRDEQF
TRBJ2-5 TRBV7-9 ASSFPGLVETQY
TRBJ2-3 TRBV14 ASSQFPGLAGGSDTQY
TRBJ2-2 TRBV5-1 ASSLGGQGSNTGELF
TRBJ2-1 TRBV7-9 ASSNVGQLESSYNEQF
TRBJ2-3 TRBV7-8 ASSLGEREGIDTQY
TRBJ1-3 TRBV5-6 ASSLGYPTGIVGNTIY
TRBJ2-1 TRBV29-1 SVEALKGYNEQF
TRBJ2-3 TRBV5-5 ASSLRIAGVSDTQY
TRBJ2-3 TRBV7-9 ASSLGGTGTTDTQY
TRBJ1-2 TRBV18 ASSRGQGDYGYT
TRBJ2-6 TRBV7-9 ASSSPRGSGANVLT
TRBJ1-6 TRBV19 ASSITQGARGPPLH
TRBJ2-7 TRBV21-1 ASSKVDWDREMTSYEQY
TRBJ1-2 TRBV18 ASSLGQGAGYGYT
TRBJ2-7 TRBV10-1 ASRPDSYEQY
TRBJ1-5 TRBV28 ASSLDGEQPQH
TRBJ1-5 TRBV2 ASSADRGGSLAQH